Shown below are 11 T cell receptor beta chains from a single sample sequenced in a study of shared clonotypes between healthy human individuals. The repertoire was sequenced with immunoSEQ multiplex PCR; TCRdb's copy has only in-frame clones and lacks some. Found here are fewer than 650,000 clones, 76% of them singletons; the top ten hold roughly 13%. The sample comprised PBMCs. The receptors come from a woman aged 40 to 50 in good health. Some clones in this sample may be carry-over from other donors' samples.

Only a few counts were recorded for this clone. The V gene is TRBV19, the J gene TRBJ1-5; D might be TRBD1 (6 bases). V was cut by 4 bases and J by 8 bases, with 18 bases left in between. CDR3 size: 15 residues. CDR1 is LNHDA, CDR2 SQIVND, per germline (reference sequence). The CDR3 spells CASSSRSGGREPQHF. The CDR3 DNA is TGTGCCAGTAGTAGCCGATCTGGGGGGCGAGAGCCCCAGCATTTT.

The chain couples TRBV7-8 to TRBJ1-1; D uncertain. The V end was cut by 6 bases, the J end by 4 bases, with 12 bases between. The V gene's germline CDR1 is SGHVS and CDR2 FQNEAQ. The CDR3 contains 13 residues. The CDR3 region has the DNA TGTGCCAGCAGTATCTTGGGAGGCACTGAAGCTTTCTTT. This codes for CASSILGGTEAFF.

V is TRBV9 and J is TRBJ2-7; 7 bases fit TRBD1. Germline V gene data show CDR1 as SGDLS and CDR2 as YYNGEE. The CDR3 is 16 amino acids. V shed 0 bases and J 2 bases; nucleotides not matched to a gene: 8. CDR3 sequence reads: CASSVAVGTVPYEQYF. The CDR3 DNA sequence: TGTGCCAGCAGCGTAGCGGTGGGGACAGTCCCCTACGAGCAGTACTTC.

The CDR3, as DNA: TGTGCCAGCAGCCAAAGGTATTCAGTCTATGGCTACACCTTC. This encodes CASSQRYSVYGYTF. The chain recombines TRBV14 with TRBJ1-2, with D hard to call. Trimming took off 2 bases at V and 4 bases at J, with 11 bases between the two ends. The CDR3 is 14 residues long. Germline V gives CDR1 SGHDN, CDR2 FVKESK.

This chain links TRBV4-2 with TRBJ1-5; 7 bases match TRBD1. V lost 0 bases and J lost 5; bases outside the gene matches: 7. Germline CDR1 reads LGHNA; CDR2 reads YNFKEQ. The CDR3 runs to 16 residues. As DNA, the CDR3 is TGTGCCAGCAGCCAAGACCCCGACAGGGTTGATCAGCCCCAGCATTTT. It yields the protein CASSQDPDRVDQPQHF.

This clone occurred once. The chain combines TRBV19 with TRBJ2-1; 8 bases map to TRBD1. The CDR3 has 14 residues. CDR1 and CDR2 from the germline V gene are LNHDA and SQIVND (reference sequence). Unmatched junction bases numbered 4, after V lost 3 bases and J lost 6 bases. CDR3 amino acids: CASSMRQGFNEQFF. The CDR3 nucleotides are TGTGCCAGTAGTATGAGACAGGGGTTCAATGAGCAGTTCTTC.

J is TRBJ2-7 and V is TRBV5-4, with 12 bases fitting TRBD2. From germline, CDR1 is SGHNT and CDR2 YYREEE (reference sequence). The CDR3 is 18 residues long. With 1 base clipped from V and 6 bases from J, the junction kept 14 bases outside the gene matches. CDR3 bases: TGTGCCAGCAGCTTGATCGACACGGGACTAGCGGGCTCCACCGAGCAGTACTTC. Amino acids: CASSLIDTGLAGSTEQYF.

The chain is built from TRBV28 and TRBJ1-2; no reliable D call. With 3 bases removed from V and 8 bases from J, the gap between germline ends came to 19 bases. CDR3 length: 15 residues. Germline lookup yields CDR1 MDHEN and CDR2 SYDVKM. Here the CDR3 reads CASSLVGGQAGGYTF. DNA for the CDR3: TGTGCCAGCAGTTTGGTCGGTGGGCAAGCAGGAGGCTACACCTTC.

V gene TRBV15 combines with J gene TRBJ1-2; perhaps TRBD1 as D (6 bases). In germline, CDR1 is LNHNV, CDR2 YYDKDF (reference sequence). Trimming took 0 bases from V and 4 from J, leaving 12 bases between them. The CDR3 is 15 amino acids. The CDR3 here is CATSRDLGHPYGYTF. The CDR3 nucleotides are TGTGCCACCAGCAGAGACTTGGGACATCCCTATGGCTACACCTTC.

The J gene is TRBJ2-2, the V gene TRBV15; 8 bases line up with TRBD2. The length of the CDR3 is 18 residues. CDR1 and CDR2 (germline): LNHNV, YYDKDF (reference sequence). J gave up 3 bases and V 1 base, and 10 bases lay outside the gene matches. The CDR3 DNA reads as TGTGCCACCAGCAGAGGTCCCGCGAGAGCGGGAGACACCGGGGAGCTGTTTTTT. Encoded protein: CATSRGPARAGDTGELFF.

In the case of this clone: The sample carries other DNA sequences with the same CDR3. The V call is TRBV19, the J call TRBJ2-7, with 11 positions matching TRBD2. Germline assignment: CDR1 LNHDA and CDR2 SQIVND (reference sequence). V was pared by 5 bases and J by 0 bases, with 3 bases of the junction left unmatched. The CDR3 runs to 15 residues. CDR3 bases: TGTGCCAGTAGTGCTACTAGCGGGAGCTCCTACGAGCAGTACTTC. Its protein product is CASSATSGSSYEQYF.